One sample yielded the 23 T cell receptor beta chains listed below, sequenced in a study of blood T cell repertoires in COVID-19. Assay: immunoSEQ multiplex PCR; the TCRdb copy retains only in-frame clones and omits some. This table holds around 430,000 clones, about 83% found once. The sample comprised PBMCs or T cells enriched from blood (not recorded which). Receptors were obtained from a woman in her fifties or sixties who had recovered from COVID-19.

The chain employs TRBV6-5 and TRBJ1-3; 8 bases align to TRBD1. CDR3 length: 15 amino acids. Germline-derived CDR1 and CDR2 are MNHEY and SVGAGI. V dropped 0 bases and J dropped 4; count of bases not matched to a gene: 2. The CDR3 region has the DNA TGTGCCAGCAGTTACTCGTGGACAGGGGGAAACACCATATATTTT. It is translated as CASSYSWTGGNTIYF.

The rearrangement joins TRBV7-2 to TRBJ2-1; 8 bases are shared with TRBD2. The ends lost 1 base at V and 7 bases at J; junction bases unmatched: 6. Germline V lookup: CDR1 SGHTA, CDR2 FQGNSA. The CDR3 loop spans 15 amino acids. CDR3 nucleotide sequence: TGTGCCAGCAGCTTAGAGCGGGGGTTAGGTAATGAGCAGTTCTTC. Translating it yields CASSLERGLGNEQFF. The entire variable domain, with the rest obtained from reference TRBV7-2 and TRBJ2-1, is as follows: GAGVSQSPSNKVTEKGKDVELRCDPISGHTALYWYRQSLGQGLEFLIYFQGNSAPDKSGLPSDRFSAERTGGSVSTLTIQRTQQEDSAVYLCASSLERGLGNEQFFGPGTRLTVL.

Regarding this clone: At one end, the junction sequence differs from germline, possibly due to a read error. The V call is TRBV7-7, the J call TRBJ1-2; D is perhaps TRBD1 (5 bases). Germline values: CDR1 SSHAT, CDR2 FNYEAQ (reference sequence). CDR3 length: 15 amino acids. The CDR3 loop reads CASSPGQAIGCGYTF. Written as DNA, the CDR3 is TGTGCTAGCAGCCCCGGACAAGCCATCGGTTGTGGCTACACCTTC.

V is TRBV30 and J is TRBJ1-2, with D uncertain. In germline, CDR1 is GTSNPN, CDR2 SVGIG (reference sequence). The CDR3 contains 15 residues. Deletions cut 0 bases from V and 8 bases from J, with 19 bases between. The CDR3, as DNA: TGTGCCTGGAGTGTTCGGCGGGGTAAGATGGAGGGCTACACCTTC. Amino acid sequence: CAWSVRRGKMEGYTF.

This clone showed up just a few times. The J gene is TRBJ1-2, the V gene TRBV4-3; D gene unclear. The germline V gene has CDR1 LGHNA and CDR2 YSLEER. The CDR3 sequence is 13 residues long. Trimming left V 4 bases short and J 6 bases short, with 12 bases between. CDR3 sequence (DNA): TGCGCCAGCAGCCCCCGACTGAAGGATGGCTACACCTTC. Translating gives CASSPRLKDGYTF.

The genes are TRBV6-5 and TRBJ1-1; TRBD1 is a possible D gene (6 bases). From germline, CDR1 is MNHEY and CDR2 SVGAGI. CDR3 length: 15 residues. V was pared by 0 bases and J by 0 bases, with 8 bases between. This chain's CDR3 is CASSYSGAVNTEAFF. The CDR3 nucleotides are TGTGCCAGCAGTTACTCGGGGGCCGTGAACACTGAAGCTTTCTTT.

The J gene is TRBJ2-7, the V gene TRBV6-2 or TRBV6-3; 9 bases line up with TRBD2. Germline CDR1 reads MNHEY; CDR2 reads SVGEGT. Trimming took 0 bases from V and 1 from J; bases not matched to a gene: 4. The CDR3 extends over 16 amino acids. The CDR3 region has the DNA TGTGCCAGCAGTTACTCGACTAGCGGAATATCCTACGAGCAGTACTTC. Translating gives CASSYSTSGISYEQYF.

This clone appeared once. The chain couples TRBV4-2 to TRBJ2-3, with 7 bases that match TRBD2. Trimming cost V 3 bases and J 3 bases; bases outside gene matches: 12. CDR1 is LGHNA and CDR2 is YNFKEQ in the germline V gene. This CDR3 region has 17 residues. The CDR3 protein is CASSQEALAASTDTQYF. The CDR3, as DNA: TGTGCCAGCAGCCAGGAGGCGCTAGCGGCCTCAACAGATACGCAGTATTTT.

This clone has just one count. The gene calls are TRBV13 and TRBJ2-7; TRBD1 agrees at 8 bases. Unmatched junction bases numbered 4, after V lost 6 bases and J lost 3 bases. The CDR3 covers 13 residues. The germline CDR1 and CDR2 sequences are PRHDT and FYEKMQ (reference sequence). The CDR3 region has the DNA TGTGCCAGCAGGGCCGGGACAGGCTACGAGCAGTACTTC. Its protein product is CASRAGTGYEQYF.

This clone was counted only a few times. V gene TRBV6-5 combines with J gene TRBJ1-6; 7 bases are a match to TRBD1. V gave up 7 bases and J gave up 6 bases; unmatched junction bases: 3. Germline V gene data show CDR1 as MNHEY and CDR2 as SVGAGI. CDR3 length: 13 amino acids. The CDR3 spells CASTGQTNSPLHF. CDR3 nucleotide sequence: TGTGCCAGCACGGGACAGACTAATTCACCCCTCCACTTT.

This chain joins TRBV3-1 (or the pseudogene TRBV3-2) and TRBJ1-1, with D perhaps TRBD1 (5 bases). Germline values: CDR1 LGHDT, CDR2 YNNKEL (reference sequence). Trimming cost V 5 bases and J 1 base, with 14 bases left between them. The CDR3 runs to 15 residues. CDR3 amino acids: CASSATNQGNTEAFF. The CDR3 nucleotides read TGTGCCAGCAGCGCAACAAATCAGGGGAACACTGAAGCTTTCTTT.

There are a few counts of this clone. Other DNA sequences of this sample code for an identical CDR3. V usage is TRBV19 and J usage is TRBJ1-2; 8 bases agree with TRBD1. The germline V gene has CDR1 LNHDA and CDR2 SQIVND (reference sequence). This CDR3 has 13 residues. The trim removed 3 bases at V and 5 bases at J, leaving 2 bases unmatched. The CDR3 DNA reads as TGTGCCAGTAGTATCAGGACAGGGTATGGCTACACCTTC. This gives the protein CASSIRTGYGYTF. The whole variable domain, filled in from reference TRBV19 and TRBJ1-2, reads DGGITQSPKYLFRKEGQNVTLSCEQNLNHDAMYWYRQDPGQGLRLIYYSQIVNDFQKGDIAEGYSVSREKKESFPLTVTSAQKNPTAFYLCASSIRTGYGYTFGSGTRLTVV.

The chain has TRBV27 and TRBJ1-2; a possible D gene is TRBD1 (6 bases). The germline V gene encodes CDR1 MNHEY and CDR2 SMNVEV (reference sequence). This CDR3 contains 18 residues. Trimming cost V 5 bases and J 4 bases, with 26 bases left between them. CDR3 residues: CASSPLPIGGISVYGYTF. As DNA, the CDR3 is TGTGCCAGCAGTCCCTTGCCAATTGGGGGCATCTCAGTCTATGGCTACACCTTC.

This chain links TRBV7-2 with TRBJ2-2; D not certain. The length of the CDR3 is 15 residues. CDR1 is SGHTA, CDR2 FQGNSA, per germline. With 0 bases removed from V and 0 bases from J, the gap between germline ends came to 5 bases. The CDR3 loop reads CASSLAFANTGELFF. CDR3 DNA: TGTGCCAGCAGCTTAGCCTTCGCGAACACCGGGGAGCTGTTTTTT.

The chain has TRBV14 and TRBJ2-7, with D perhaps matching TRBD2 (5 bases). V was pared by 4 bases and J by 7 bases, with 17 bases between. The CDR3 loop spans 14 amino acids. Germline loops: CDR1 SGHDN, CDR2 FVKESK. The CDR3 nucleotides read TGTGCCAGCAGCCTCAACGGGGTGATGGGGGAGCAGTACTTC. Translating it yields CASSLNGVMGEQYF.

This chain links TRBV4-1 with TRBJ2-5; D gene uncertain. Trimming pared 0 bases from V and 3 bases from J, leaving 11 bases between. Germline CDR1 is MGHRA and CDR2 is YSYEKL. This CDR3 region has 15 residues. This CDR3 is CASSQDVPSKETQYF. In nucleotides, the CDR3 is TGCGCCAGCAGCCAAGATGTGCCCTCTAAAGAGACCCAGTACTTC.

The chain carries TRBV4-3 and TRBJ1-1; a weak D match, TRBD1 (5 bases). V lost 3 bases and J 5 bases, leaving 19 bases between the germline ends. Per germline, CDR1 LGHNA and CDR2 YSLEER. This CDR3 region has 16 residues. The CDR3 sequence is CASSHDRAGGGTEAFF. As DNA, the CDR3 is TGCGCCAGCAGCCACGACAGAGCCGGGGGGGGTACTGAAGCTTTCTTT.

V and J are TRBV29-1 and TRBJ1-1, with 7 bases matching TRBD1. The CDR3 spans 12 residues. V lost 7 bases and J lost 5; bases outside the gene matches: 7. CDR1 and CDR2 (germline): SQVTM, ANQGSEA. The CDR3 loop reads CSGGRQGTEAFF. CDR3 sequence (DNA): TGCAGCGGTGGGCGACAGGGAACTGAAGCTTTCTTT. Full variable domain (outside the CDR3, taken from reference TRBV29-1 and TRBJ1-1): SAVISQKPSRDICQRGTSLTIQCQVDSQVTMMFWYRQQPGQSLTLIATANQGSEATYESGFVIDKFPISRPNLTFSTLTVSNMSPEDSSIYLCSGGRQGTEAFFGQGTRLTVV.

The chain combines TRBV15 with TRBJ1-2; no definite D call. This CDR3 is built from 13 residues. CDR1 and CDR2 (germline): LNHNV, YYDKDF (reference sequence). The germline V and J ends were trimmed by 3 bases and 0 bases, with 5 bases remaining between them. CDR3 DNA: TGTGCCACCAGCAGTTATTCTAACTATGGCTACACCTTC. Its protein product is CATSSYSNYGYTF.

The gene calls are TRBV7-8 and TRBJ2-7; 7 positions match TRBD1. Trimming at V came to 2 bases and at J to 3 bases, leaving 4 bases not matched to a gene. In germline, CDR1 is SGHVS, CDR2 FQNEAQ. The CDR3 consists of 14 residues. CDR3 DNA sequence: TGTGCCAGCAGCTTATTACAGGGGCACTACGAGCAGTACTTC. It translates to CASSLLQGHYEQYF.

The chain carries TRBV27 and TRBJ2-1; 10 nucleotides line up with TRBD1. Germline V gene lookup returns CDR1 MNHEY and CDR2 SMNVEV (reference sequence). The ends lost 7 bases at V and 3 bases at J; junction bases unmatched: 6. The CDR3 extends over 15 amino acids. The CDR3 DNA reads TGTGCCAGCAACCCGACAGGGGGCGGCTACAATGAGCAGTTCTTC. Residues: CASNPTGGGYNEQFF.

This chain uses TRBV6-5 with TRBJ1-2; D is ambiguous. This CDR3 region has 12 residues. The germline V gene encodes CDR1 MNHEY and CDR2 SVGAGI. V lost 11 bases to trimming and J lost 8 bases, with 18 bases between them. The CDR3 loop is CAAASSRIGYTF. In nucleotides, the CDR3 is TGTGCCGCGGCGAGTAGTCGTATCGGCTACACCTTC.

This chain joins TRBV7-9 and TRBJ1-1, with 10 bases fitting TRBD1. The germline V gene encodes CDR1 SEHNR and CDR2 FQNEAQ (reference sequence). There are 14 residues in the CDR3. J gave up 5 bases and V 5 bases, and 5 bases lay outside the gene matches. CDR3 sequence (DNA): TGTGCCAGCAGCCGGACAGGGGGAATAACTGAAGCTTTCTTT. Its translation is CASSRTGGITEAFF.